The T cell receptor beta chain under discussion was sequenced for a study of tumor T cells in aggressive B-cell lymphoma. Profiled with immunoSEQ multiplex PCR; TCRdb holds only in-frame clones, not every one. The top ten hold around 2% of the sample, which has some 3,500 clones, about 94% seen once. CDR3 length equals 16 residues. The germline gives CDR1 SGHRS, CDR2 YFSETQ. Losses at the gene ends were 4 bases for V and 2 bases for J; bases not matched to a gene: 8. The chain joins TRBV5-1 to TRBJ2-3; 9 bases match TRBD2. The receptor comes from an adult with diffuse large B cell lymphoma. The sequenced sample consisted of tumor tissue. CDR3 region: CASSRRGGRDTDTQYF. The CDR3 DNA sequence: TGCGCCAGCAGCCGCCGGGGCGGGAGGGACACAGATACGCAGTATTTT.